This record covers a single T cell receptor beta chain. As yet, its antigen is unknown. CD4+ T cells from unexposed donors were obtained before the COVID-19 pandemic (2011-2018). After ten to eleven days of culture, CD4+ T cells were isolated. As cell numbers allowed, unexposed-donor CD4+ T cells faced SARS-CoV-2 S/N and four cold-coronavirus spikes. Each well had around 2.2 million PBMCs in approximately 5% human AB serum with IL-2. TCRdb's copy holds only in-frame clones and misses some; the assay was immunoSEQ multiplex PCR. The sample holds more than 25,000 clones, 60% to 80% seen once. This entry is derived from a study of CD4 T cells in relation to SARS-CoV-2 and coronaviruses. General study results and limits: Crossreactive clones expanded significantly less to SARS-CoV-2 than monoreactive clones.

Germline V gives CDR1 SQVTM, CDR2 ANQGSEA. CDR3 size: 11 residues. Trimming stripped 7 bases from V and 7 bases from J, with 13 bases between. This TCR derives from a human donor in good health. Sequencing used CD4+ T cells from PBMCs, cultured in vitro. The gene calls are TRBV29-1 and TRBJ1-1; D remains ambiguous. The CDR3 here is CSGRRTDEAFF. CDR3 coding DNA: TGCAGCGGCCGGCGGACGGATGAAGCTTTCTTT. The entire variable domain, with the rest obtained from reference TRBV29-1 and TRBJ1-1, is as follows: SAVISQKPSRDICQRGTSLTIQCQVDSQVTMMFWYRQQPGQSLTLIATANQGSEATYESGFVIDKFPISRPNLTFSTLTVSNMSPEDSSIYLCSGRRTDEAFFGQGTRLTVV.